The rows below give T cell receptor beta chains drawn from one sample of a study of cytomegalovirus exposure and HLA in healthy donors. TCRdb's table, derived via immunoSEQ multiplex PCR, lists solely in-frame clones and lacks some. Of 140,000 or so clones in the sample, approximately 9% were seen once. Sample: PBMCs. Receptors were obtained from a male donor in good health and CMV-seronegative. CDR3s include the opening cysteine and the closing phenylalanine or tryptophan. Each record gives: clone size, J gene, V gene, D gene, CDR3 length, CDR3 protein, CDR3 DNA. The D gene is left open where the match is weak. Only part of the rows carry a size: once, few, many, or a class if the clone is expanded.

-,TRBJ2-3,TRBV5-6,TRBD1,16,CASSSPGQLREDTQYF,TGTGCCAGCAGCAGTCCGGGACAGTTGCGTGAAGATACGCAGTATTTT
-,TRBJ2-1,TRBV7-2,-,15,CASSLTYRGSNEQFF,TGTGCCAGCAGCTTAACCTACCGGGGATCCAATGAGCAGTTCTTC
few,TRBJ1-1,TRBV4-1,-,14,CASSLAGGYTEAFF,TGCGCCAGCAGCCTCGCCGGGGGTTACACTGAAGCTTTCTTT
few,TRBJ1-1,TRBV29-1,-,13,CSVGGPGWTEAFF,TGCAGCGTTGGGGGGCCCGGGTGGACTGAAGCTTTCTTT
-,TRBJ2-2,TRBV27,TRBD2,16,CASSFSGTSSTGELFF,TGTGCCAGCAGTTTCTCCGGGACTAGCAGCACCGGGGAGCTGTTTTTT
-,TRBJ2-7,TRBV18,-,13,CASSPRDNYEQYF,TGTGCCAGCTCACCACGGGACAACTACGAGCAGTACTTC
few,TRBJ1-2,TRBV6-1,-,13,CASSPQGNYGYTF,TGTGCCAGCAGTCCTCAGGGAAACTATGGCTACACCTTC
-,TRBJ2-1,TRBV6-5,-,15,CASSYLGQISNEQFF,TGTGCCAGCAGTTATTTGGGACAAATATCGAATGAGCAGTTCTTC
few,TRBJ2-7,TRBV6-5,-,13,CASSYGAGYEQYF,TGTGCCAGCAGTTATGGGGCAGGGTACGAGCAGTACTTC
-,TRBJ1-2,TRBV4-3,-,15,CASSQESTAPRGYTF,TGCGCCAGCAGCCAAGAGTCGACAGCCCCTAGGGGCTACACCTTC
few,TRBJ1-4,TRBV4-1,TRBD1,15,CASSHALTGEEKLFF,TGCGCCAGCAGCCACGCTCTGACAGGGGAGGAAAAACTGTTTTTT
few,TRBJ2-7,TRBV19,TRBD1,14,CASSMGTGSYEQYF,TGTGCCAGTAGTATGGGGACAGGGAGCTACGAGCAGTACTTC
few,TRBJ1-3,TRBV16,-,14,CASSPPGRGNTIYF,TGTGCCAGCAGCCCTCCTGGCCGTGGAAACACCATATATTTT
few,TRBJ1-1,TRBV4-1,TRBD1,19,CASSPNNGQGNSESTEAFF,TGCGCCAGCAGCCCGAATAATGGACAGGGGAACTCTGAGAGCACTGAAGCTTTCTTT
few,TRBJ2-3,TRBV5-1,TRBD1,15,CASSFRTGNLDTQYF,TGCGCCAGCAGCTTCCGGACAGGAAATTTAGATACGCAGTATTTT
-,TRBJ1-2,TRBV7-9,-,14,CASNPLGQGHGYTF,TGTGCCAGCAACCCTCTAGGGCAGGGCCATGGCTACACCTTC